This TCR beta chain is from a study of blood T cells in healthy people across ages. The CDR3 is 13 amino acids. Between the trimmed V and J ends, which lost 3 bases and 6 bases, there was a span of 11 bases. CDR1 is DFQATT, CDR2 SNEGSKA, per germline (reference sequence). A second PCR of 7 to 11 cycles used a sample-barcoded 5' primer and a J-beta primer mix. TCRdb re-called the 5' RACE reads with MiXCR, one entry per CDR3 protein. The table shows around 900,000 distinct CDR3 sequences, with just over 50% occurring only once. Individuals who donated were healthy Caucasians from Russia aged about 6 to 100. Turning to this clonotype: Antigen unknown.

Study findings and constraints: Observed TCR beta diversity per million T cells went down as age went up. This fall followed a roughly linear course with age. CMV status of donors was not determined, possibly confounding expanded clonotype changes. A strong correlation was seen between TCR beta diversity and naive T cell percentage.

The chain uses TRBV20-1 and TRBJ1-4, with a tentative D call TRBD1 (5 bases). The sequenced material came from blood. This sequence was found in a woman aged 55-70 years in good health. CDR3 in amino acids: CSASTAGDEKLFF. The CDR3 coding sequence is TGCAGTGCTAGCACCGCGGGGGATGAAAAACTGTTTTTT.